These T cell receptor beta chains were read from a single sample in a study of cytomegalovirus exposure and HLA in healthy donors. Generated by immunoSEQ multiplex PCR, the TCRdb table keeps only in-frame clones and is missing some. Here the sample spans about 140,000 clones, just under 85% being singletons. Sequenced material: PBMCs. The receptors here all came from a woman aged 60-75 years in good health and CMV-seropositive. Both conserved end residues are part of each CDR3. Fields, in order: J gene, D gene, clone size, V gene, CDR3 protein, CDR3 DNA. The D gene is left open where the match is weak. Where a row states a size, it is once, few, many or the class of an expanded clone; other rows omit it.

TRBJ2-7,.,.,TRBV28,CASSSTGLEQYF,TGTGCCAGCAGTTCAACAGGTTTAGAGCAGTACTTC
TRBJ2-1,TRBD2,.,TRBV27,CASSRSATSGSLLEQFF,TGTGCCAGCAGTCGTTCCGCAACTAGCGGGAGTCTCCTTGAGCAGTTCTTC
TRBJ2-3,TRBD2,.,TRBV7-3,CASSRLAGGSGDTQYF,TGTGCCAGCAGCAGACTAGCGGGAGGATCCGGGGATACGCAGTATTTT
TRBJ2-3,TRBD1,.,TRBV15,CATSTPGQGTDTQYF,TGTGCCACCAGCACACCGGGACAGGGCACAGATACGCAGTATTTT
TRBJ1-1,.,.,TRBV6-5,CAARRDTEAFF,TGTGCCGCCAGGCGGGACACTGAAGCTTTCTTT
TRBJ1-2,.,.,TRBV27,CASSLSGPRLGYTF,TGTGCCAGCAGTTTATCGGGGCCCAGATTAGGCTACACCTTC
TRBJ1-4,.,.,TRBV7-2,CASSLHGGEKLFF,TGTGCCAGCAGCTTACACGGGGGTGAAAAACTGTTTTTT
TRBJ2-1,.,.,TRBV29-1,CSVERRANNEQFF,TGCAGCGTTGAACGGCGGGCCAACAATGAGCAGTTCTTC
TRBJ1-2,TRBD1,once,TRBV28,CASSSVGQINYGYTF,TGTGCCAGCAGTTCCGTGGGACAGATAAACTATGGCTACACCTTC
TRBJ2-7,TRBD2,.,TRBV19,CASSITSGAEYEQYF,TGTGCCAGTAGTATCACTAGCGGGGCGGAATACGAGCAGTACTTC
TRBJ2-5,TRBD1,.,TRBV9,CASRTRGGQGETQYF,TGTGCCAGCAGAACTAGAGGGGGCCAGGGGGAGACCCAGTACTTC
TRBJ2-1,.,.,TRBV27,CASSYGLLADEQFF,TGTGCCAGCAGTTATGGCCTCCTGGCGGATGAGCAGTTCTTC
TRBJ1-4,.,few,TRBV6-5,CASSWRGSNEKLFF,TGTGCCAGCAGTTGGAGAGGGTCTAATGAAAAACTGTTTTTT
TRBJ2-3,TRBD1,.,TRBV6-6,CASRPRTGVGDTQYF,TGTGCCAGCAGGCCGAGGACAGGGGTCGGAGATACGCAGTATTTT
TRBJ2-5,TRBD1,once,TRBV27,CASSFRPGQGPQETQYF,TGTGCCAGCAGTTTCCGACCGGGACAGGGACCCCAAGAGACCCAGTACTTC
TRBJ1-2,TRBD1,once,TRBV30,CAWSTGQGQGYTF,TGTGCCTGGAGTACGGGACAGGGTCAGGGCTACACCTTC
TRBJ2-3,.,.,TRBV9,CASSLLQGTLTDTQYF,TGTGCCAGCAGCCTGTTACAGGGTACACTCACAGATACGCAGTATTTT
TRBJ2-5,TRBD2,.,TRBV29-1,CSAAGGARSQETQYF,TGCAGCGCGGCGGGGGGAGCGCGCTCCCAAGAGACCCAGTACTTC
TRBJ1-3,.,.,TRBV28,CASSLGGPLRNTIYF,TGTGCCAGCAGTTTAGGGGGCCCCCTTCGAAACACCATATATTTT
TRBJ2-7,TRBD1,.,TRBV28,CASKEGGQVAEQYF,TGTGCCAGCAAGGAGGGGGGACAGGTTGCCGAGCAGTACTTC
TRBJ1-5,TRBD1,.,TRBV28,CASQPGGPANQPQHF,TGTGCCAGCCAACCAGGGGGCCCTGCCAATCAGCCCCAGCATTTT
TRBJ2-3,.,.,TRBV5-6,CASSPPGGRIISDTQYF,TGTGCCAGCAGCCCCCCGGGCGGGCGAATAATTTCAGATACGCAGTATTTT
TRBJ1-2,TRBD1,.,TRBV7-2,CASSPGDRVGGGYTF,TGTGCCAGCAGCCCGGGCGACAGGGTAGGGGGCGGCTACACCTTC
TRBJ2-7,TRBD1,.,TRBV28,CASSPQRDRGPSYEQYF,TGTGCCAGCAGTCCCCAGAGGGACAGGGGTCCTTCCTACGAGCAGTACTTC
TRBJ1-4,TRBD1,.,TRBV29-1,CSGGDRNEKLFF,TGCAGCGGCGGGGACAGGAATGAAAAACTGTTTTTT
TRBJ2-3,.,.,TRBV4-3,CASSQDHPNTQYF,TGCGCCAGCAGCCAAGATCATCCAAATACGCAGTATTTT
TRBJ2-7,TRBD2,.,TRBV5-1,CASSLIAGGYEQYF,TGCGCCAGCAGCTTGATAGCGGGGGGATACGAGCAGTACTTC
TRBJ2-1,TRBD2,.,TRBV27,CASRHSGTRNNEQFF,TGTGCCAGCAGGCATTCCGGGACTAGAAACAATGAGCAGTTCTTC
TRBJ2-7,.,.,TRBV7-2,CASRSLAQSEQYF,TGTGCCAGCAGATCACTAGCCCAGAGCGAGCAGTACTTC
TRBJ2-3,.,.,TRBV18,CASSPLREWGTDTQYF,TGTGCCAGCTCGCCTCTACGGGAGTGGGGCACAGATACGCAGTATTTT
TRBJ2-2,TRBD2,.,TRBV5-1,CASSFSGSGNTGELFF,TGCGCCAGCAGCTTTAGCGGGAGCGGGAACACCGGGGAGCTGTTTTTT
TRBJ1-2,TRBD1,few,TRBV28,CASSKGQGGGYTF,TGTGCCAGCAGTAAAGGACAGGGAGGCGGCTACACCTTC
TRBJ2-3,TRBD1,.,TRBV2,CATSRDRGTDTQYF,TGTGCCACCTCCCGGGACAGGGGGACAGATACGCAGTATTTT
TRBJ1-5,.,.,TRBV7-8,CASSLRLITYSNQPQHF,TGTGCCAGCAGCCTCCGGTTAATTACGTATAGCAATCAGCCCCAGCATTTT
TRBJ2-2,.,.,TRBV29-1,CSVGALNGELFF,TGCAGCGTTGGCGCCCTTAACGGGGAGCTGTTTTTT
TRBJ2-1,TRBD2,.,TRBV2,CASGTGLAGGNEQFF,TGTGCCAGCGGAACGGGACTAGCGGGAGGGAATGAGCAGTTCTTC
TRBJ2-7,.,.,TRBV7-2,CASNERAVSTYEQYF,TGTGCCAGCAACGAGAGGGCAGTATCTACCTACGAGCAGTACTTC
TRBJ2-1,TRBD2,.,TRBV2,CASSDRTSVYNEQFF,TGTGCCAGCAGTGATCGGACTAGCGTATACAATGAGCAGTTCTTC
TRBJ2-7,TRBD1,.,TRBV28,CASSLPGQSSYEQYF,TGTGCCAGCAGCTTACCGGGACAGAGCTCCTACGAGCAGTACTTC
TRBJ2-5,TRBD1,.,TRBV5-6,CASSSTEGGRGETQYF,TGTGCCAGCAGCTCTACGGAAGGGGGCAGGGGTGAGACCCAGTACTTC
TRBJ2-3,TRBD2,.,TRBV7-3,CASSPGLAGADTQYF,TGTGCCAGCAGCCCGGGACTAGCGGGAGCAGATACGCAGTATTTT